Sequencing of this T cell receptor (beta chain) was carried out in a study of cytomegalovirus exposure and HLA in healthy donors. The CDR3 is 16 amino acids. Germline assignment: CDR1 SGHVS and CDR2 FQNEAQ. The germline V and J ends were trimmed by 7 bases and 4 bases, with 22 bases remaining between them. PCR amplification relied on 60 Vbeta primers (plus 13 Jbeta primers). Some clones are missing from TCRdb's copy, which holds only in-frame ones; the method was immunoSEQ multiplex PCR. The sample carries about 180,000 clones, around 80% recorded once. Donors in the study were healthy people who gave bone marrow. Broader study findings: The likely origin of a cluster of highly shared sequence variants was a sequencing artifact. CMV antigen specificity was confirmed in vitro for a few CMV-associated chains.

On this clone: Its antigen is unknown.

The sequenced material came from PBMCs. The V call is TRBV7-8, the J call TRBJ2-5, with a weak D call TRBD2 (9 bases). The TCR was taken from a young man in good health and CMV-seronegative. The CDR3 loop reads CASTHWASGTGETQYF. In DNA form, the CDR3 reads TGTGCCAGCACCCACTGGGCTAGCGGGACAGGAGAGACCCAGTACTTC.